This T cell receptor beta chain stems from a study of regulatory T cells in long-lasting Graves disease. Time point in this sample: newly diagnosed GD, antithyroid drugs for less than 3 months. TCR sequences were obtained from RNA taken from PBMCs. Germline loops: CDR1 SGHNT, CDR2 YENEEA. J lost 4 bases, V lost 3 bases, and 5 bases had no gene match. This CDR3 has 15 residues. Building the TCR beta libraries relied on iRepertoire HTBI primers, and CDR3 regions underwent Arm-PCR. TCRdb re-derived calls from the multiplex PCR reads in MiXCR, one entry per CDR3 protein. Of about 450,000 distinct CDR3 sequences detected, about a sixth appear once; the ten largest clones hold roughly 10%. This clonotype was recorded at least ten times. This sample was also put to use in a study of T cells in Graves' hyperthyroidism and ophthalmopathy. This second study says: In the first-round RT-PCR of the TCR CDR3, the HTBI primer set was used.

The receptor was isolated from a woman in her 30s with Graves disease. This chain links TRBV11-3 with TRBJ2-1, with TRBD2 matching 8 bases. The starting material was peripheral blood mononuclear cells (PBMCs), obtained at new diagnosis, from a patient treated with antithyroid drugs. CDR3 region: CASSLAGGIYNEQFF. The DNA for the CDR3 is TGTGCCAGCAGCTTGGCGGGAGGTATTTACAATGAGCAGTTCTTC.